These 22 T cell receptor beta chains share one sample of origin, sequenced in a study of identical twins. TCRdb passed the 5' RACE reads through MiXCR, listing each CDR3 protein once. This sample yields about 530,000 distinct CDR3 sequences, of which roughly 15% are seen a single time; 0.35% to 0.45% belongs to the top ten. Separately, the same data were catalogued under a study of yellow fever vaccine responses in identical twins.

Sequenced input: CD4+ T cells sorted from blood. These receptors were taken from a woman aged 18 to 35 in good health.

The rearrangement links TRBV27 to TRBJ1-1; 7 positions agree with TRBD1. Germline V gene lookup returns CDR1 MNHEY and CDR2 SMNVEV (reference sequence). This CDR3 is 13 amino acids long. V was pared by 7 bases and J by 4 bases, with 6 bases of the junction left unmatched. The CDR3 bases are TGTGCCAGCAAACCCGACAGGGCCACTGAAGCTTTCTTT. Translated, it gives CASKPDRATEAFF.

This clonotype has only a few counts. V and J are TRBV2 and TRBJ2-5; weak D call: TRBD1 (6 bases). CDR3 length: 14 amino acids. The germline V and J ends were trimmed by 8 bases and 8 bases, with 21 bases remaining between them. Germline V gives CDR1 SNHLY, CDR2 FYNNEI. CDR3 coding DNA: TGTGCCAGCCGGGACACCACGGTAAAGGTTACCCAGTACTTC. Translated, it gives CASRDTTVKVTQYF.

A few counts support this clonotype. V and J are TRBV25-1 and TRBJ2-5; no reliable D call. Between the trimmed V and J ends, which lost 4 bases and 1 base, there was a span of 13 bases. The CDR3 loop spans 15 amino acids. CDR1 is MGHDK, CDR2 SYGVNS, per germline. The CDR3 loop is CASSAGSRIQETQYF. CDR3 bases: TGTGCCAGCAGTGCGGGCTCACGGATCCAAGAGACCCAGTACTTC.

The chain carries TRBV20-1 and TRBJ2-1, with no clear D. The CDR3 sequence is 16 residues long. The germline gives CDR1 DFQATT, CDR2 SNEGSKA (reference sequence). The V and J ends lost 0 bases and 7 bases respectively, with 19 bases between them. This CDR3 reads CSARDGVILRVNEQFF. CDR3 nucleotide sequence: TGCAGTGCTAGAGATGGAGTTATCCTCCGGGTGAATGAGCAGTTCTTC.

This clonotype was detected a few times. V usage is TRBV5-6 and J usage is TRBJ2-1, with D tentatively TRBD2 (7 bases). V was pared by 4 bases and J by 9 bases, with 17 bases between. CDR3 length: 14 residues. The V gene's germline CDR1 is SGHDT and CDR2 YYEEEE. CDR3 loop: CASSARGRDFEQFF. Here the CDR3 DNA reads TGTGCCAGCAGCGCGCGGGGGCGCGATTTTGAGCAGTTCTTC.

This clonotype was seen only a few times. At one end the junction does not follow the germline gene, possibly because of a read error. This sequence joins TRBV12-3 or TRBV12-4 and TRBJ1-4, with TRBD1 matching 10 bases. CDR3 length: 13 residues. CDR3: CASSIGQGVEIVF. The CDR3 DNA follows: TGTGCCAGCAGTATCGGACAGGGGGTGGAAATAGTTTTT.

This CDR3 is CASSVYQGDTQYF. In nucleotides, the CDR3 is TGTGCCAGTAGCGTTTACCAGGGGGATACGCAGTATTTT. The V gene is TRBV19, the J gene TRBJ2-3; D possibly corresponds to TRBD1 (6 bases). Deletions cut 6 bases from V and 6 bases from J, with 13 bases between. Looked up from germline, CDR1 is LNHDA and CDR2 is SQIVND (reference sequence). CDR3 size: 13 residues.

CDR3 loop: CASSLDAVKRSSNQPQHF. DNA of the CDR3: TGTGCCAGCAGTTTGGACGCCGTAAAGAGAAGTAGCAATCAGCCCCAGCATTTT. The V gene is TRBV12-3 or TRBV12-4, the J gene TRBJ1-5, with D unresolved. Trimming shortened V by 3 bases and J by 0 bases, and 18 bases separated the two germline ends. This CDR3 is built from 18 residues.

This clonotype was seen only a few times. The V call is TRBV5-6, the J call TRBJ2-7; 10 bases agree with TRBD2. CDR3 length: 15 amino acids. CDR1 and CDR2 from the germline V gene are SGHDT and YYEEEE. The J segment lost 4 bases and the V segment lost 2 bases, leaving 6 bases of the junction unmatched. In DNA form, the CDR3 reads TGTGCCAGCAGCTTTACCGGGACTAGCGTGTACGAGCAGTACTTC. Residues: CASSFTGTSVYEQYF.

The sample holds a few counts of this clonotype. The chain is built from TRBV12-3 or TRBV12-4 and TRBJ1-5; TRBD1 is a possible D gene (6 bases). This CDR3 spans 14 amino acids. With 7 bases removed from V and 5 bases from J, the gap between germline ends came to 15 bases. The CDR3 here is CASNEQGKDQPQHF. The CDR3, as DNA: TGTGCCAGCAACGAACAGGGTAAGGATCAGCCCCAGCATTTT.

The J gene is TRBJ2-1, the V gene TRBV20-1; D perhaps matches TRBD2 (6 bases). In germline, CDR1 is DFQATT, CDR2 SNEGSKA (reference sequence). The V end lost 4 bases, the J end lost 12 bases, and 19 bases lay between the germline ends. CDR3 length: 13 residues. Here the CDR3 DNA reads TGCAGTGCTACGGGAGAGGGTAAAGTTGGGCAGTTCTTC. Translating gives CSATGEGKVGQFF.

The V and J genes are TRBV29-1 and TRBJ2-1; D remains ambiguous. The CDR3 totals 14 residues. The ends were cut back, 0 bases at V and 0 bases at J, with 6 bases in the middle. Germline V gene lookup returns CDR1 SQVTM and CDR2 ANQGSEA. The DNA of the CDR3 is TGCAGCGTTGAAGAACCCCCCTCCTACAATGAGCAGTTCTTC. Its translation is CSVEEPPSYNEQFF.

The gene calls are TRBV12-3 or TRBV12-4 and TRBJ2-1; 12 nucleotides align to TRBD2. The CDR3 loop spans 18 amino acids. V lost 1 base to trimming and J lost 6 bases; unmatched junction nucleotides: 10. This CDR3 reads CASSLVYLTSGGSNEQFF. Written as DNA, the CDR3 is TGTGCCAGCAGTTTAGTTTACCTGACTAGCGGGGGAAGCAATGAGCAGTTCTTC.

This clonotype was recorded a few times. The J gene is TRBJ2-1, the V gene TRBV2, with D perhaps given as TRBD1 or TRBD2 (5 bases each). With 4 bases removed from V and 7 bases from J, the gap between germline ends came to 14 bases. The CDR3 sequence is 14 residues long. Per the germline V gene, CDR1 is SNHLY and CDR2 is FYNNEI. CDR3 bases: TGTGCCAGCAGTGCGGGACCTCGAAGGAATGAGCAGTTCTTC. It encodes CASSAGPRRNEQFF.

This clonotype occurred many times. The V and J genes are TRBV10-2 and TRBJ2-7, with 11 bases lining up with TRBD1. Germline assignment: CDR1 WSHSY and CDR2 SAAADI. V lost 6 bases and J lost 2; bases outside the gene matches: 6. The CDR3 has 15 amino acids. CDR3 region: CASRPGTGGTYEQYF. CDR3 in DNA: TGCGCCAGCAGACCCGGGACAGGGGGGACCTACGAGCAGTACTTC.

This clonotype has only a few counts. The V gene is TRBV7-6, the J gene TRBJ2-1; no clear D gene. Trimming cost V 4 bases and J 11 bases, with 24 bases left between them. This CDR3 region has 16 residues. Per the germline V gene, CDR1 is SGHVS and CDR2 is FNYEAQ. As DNA, the CDR3 is TGTGCCAGCAGCTCGGCCGTCGTTGACGCCCCAAGGAAGCAGTTCTTC. Its translation: CASSSAVVDAPRKQFF.

The V gene is TRBV29-1, the J gene TRBJ1-1; D is uncertain. The CDR3 contains 12 residues. V lost 4 bases, J lost 1 base, and 7 bases lay in between. Germline loops: CDR1 SQVTM, CDR2 ANQGSEA. The CDR3 loop reads CSVGVGNTEAFF. In DNA, the CDR3 is TGCAGCGTTGGGGTAGGGAACACTGAAGCTTTCTTT.

V gene TRBV20-1 combines with J gene TRBJ2-5, with D unclear. The CDR3 length is 12 residues. CDR1 is DFQATT and CDR2 is SNEGSKA in the germline V gene (reference sequence). The V gene lost 1 base and the J gene lost 3 bases, with 6 bases spanning the gap. CDR3: CSARGRKETQYF. CDR3 DNA sequence: TGCAGTGCTAGAGGGAGAAAAGAGACCCAGTACTTC.

This clonotype has only a few counts. The CDR3 nucleotides read TGTGCCAGCAGTTTCGGGGTGCATGCTTTCTTT. Its protein is CASSFGVHAFF. The chain combines TRBV12-3 or TRBV12-4 with TRBJ1-1; D ambiguous. The CDR3 spans 11 residues. V dropped 3 bases and J dropped 11 bases, with 10 bases sitting between them.

In this sample, this clonotype turned up a few times. The V call is TRBV7-3, the J call TRBJ2-7; the match to TRBD2 covers 10 bases. CDR1 and CDR2 (germline): SGHTA, FQGTGA. The CDR3 is made up of 14 amino acids. Trimming cost V 3 bases and J 5 bases; bases outside gene matches: 4. The CDR3 DNA reads as TGTGCCAGCAGCTTGACTAGCGGGTATGACGAGCAGTACTTC. Encoded protein: CASSLTSGYDEQYF.

In this sample, this clonotype turned up a few times. The V and J genes are TRBV12-3 or TRBV12-4 and TRBJ2-7, with D maybe TRBD2 (6 bases). CDR3 size: 15 residues. Trimming took off 6 bases at V and 0 bases at J, with 15 bases between the two ends. The CDR3 DNA is TGTGCCAGCAGGCCGGGCGGGGCCAGCTCCTACGAGCAGTACTTC. This translates into CASRPGGASSYEQYF.

As to this clonotype: At one boundary the junction diverges from the germline segment, which might be a read error. The J gene is TRBJ2-1, the V gene TRBV7-9, with a weak D call TRBD2 (5 bases). This CDR3 has 13 residues. Looked up from germline, CDR1 is SEHNR and CDR2 is FQNEAQ (reference sequence). The CDR3 bases are TGCGCCAGCAGCTCCGGGGTCTGGAATGAGCAGTTCTTC. Protein: CASSSGVWNEQFF.